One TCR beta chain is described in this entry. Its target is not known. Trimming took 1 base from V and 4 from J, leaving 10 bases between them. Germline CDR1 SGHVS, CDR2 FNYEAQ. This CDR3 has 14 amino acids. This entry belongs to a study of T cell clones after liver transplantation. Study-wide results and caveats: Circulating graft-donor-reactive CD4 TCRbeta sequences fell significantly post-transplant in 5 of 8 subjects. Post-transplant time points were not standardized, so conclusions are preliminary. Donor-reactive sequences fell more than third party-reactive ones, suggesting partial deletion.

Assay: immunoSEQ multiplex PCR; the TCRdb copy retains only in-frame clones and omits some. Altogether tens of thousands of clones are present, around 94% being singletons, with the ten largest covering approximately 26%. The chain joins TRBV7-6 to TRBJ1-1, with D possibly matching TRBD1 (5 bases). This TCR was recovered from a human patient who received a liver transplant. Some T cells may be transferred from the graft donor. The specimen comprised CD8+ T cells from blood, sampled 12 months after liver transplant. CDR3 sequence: CASSLEQDVTEAFF. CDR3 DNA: TGTGCCAGCAGCTTAGAACAGGACGTCACTGAAGCTTTCTTT.